Below, 14 T cell receptor beta chains from the same sample are listed, as sequenced in a study of cytomegalovirus exposure and HLA in healthy donors. The PCR was carried out with 60 Vbeta primers and 13 Jbeta primers. TCRdb's table, derived via immunoSEQ multiplex PCR, lists solely in-frame clones and lacks some. The sample records some 130,000 clones, roughly 72% being singletons. The material sequenced was PBMCs. The receptors were gathered from a male donor in good health and CMV-seronegative.

The chain carries TRBV7-9 and TRBJ2-1, with 11 bases matching TRBD2. V was pared by 4 bases and J by 4 bases, with 9 bases of the junction left unmatched. The CDR3 loop spans 17 amino acids. The germline gives CDR1 SEHNR, CDR2 FQNEAQ (reference sequence). DNA for the CDR3: TGTGCCAGCAGCTCCCCTAGCGGGAGGCCCTTTTACAATGAGCAGTTCTTC. This encodes CASSSPSGRPFYNEQFF.

This clone came up once. The sample has other DNA sequences that encode this CDR3 too. J is TRBJ2-2 and V is TRBV5-6, with a tentative D call TRBD2 (5 bases). This CDR3 has 15 residues. The germline V and J ends were trimmed by 0 bases and 1 base, with 7 bases remaining between them. Germline CDR1 reads SGHDT; CDR2 reads YYEEEE. The CDR3 DNA is TGTGCCAGCAGCTTGGCGGGGTTGAACACCGGGGAGCTGTTTTTT. Its protein product is CASSLAGLNTGELFF.

The chain recombines TRBV7-2 with TRBJ2-5; 11 bases fit TRBD2. Germline V gives CDR1 SGHTA, CDR2 FQGNSA. This CDR3 contains 14 residues. After removal of 4 bases from V and 4 bases from J, the junction contained 2 bases not matched to a gene. Here the CDR3 reads CASSSLAGVETQYF. CDR3 nucleotides: TGTGCCAGCAGCTCACTAGCGGGAGTAGAGACCCAGTACTTC.

The chain has TRBV14 and TRBJ1-3; no reliable D call. V was pared by 4 bases and J by 0 bases, with 16 bases between. The CDR3 extends over 17 amino acids. Germline CDR1 SGHDN, CDR2 FVKESK. The CDR3 spells CASSLEEVSFSGNTIYF. The DNA for the CDR3 is TGTGCCAGCAGCCTCGAGGAGGTCTCCTTCTCTGGAAACACCATATATTTT.

This chain uses TRBV6-5 with TRBJ1-2; D is possibly TRBD1 (5 bases). The germline CDR1 and CDR2 sequences are MNHEY and SVGAGI. Trimming removed 3 bases from V and 7 bases from J, with 15 bases in between. The CDR3 contains 14 residues. CDR3 loop: CASSYGGIRSGYTF. The CDR3 DNA is TGTGCCAGCAGTTATGGGGGGATCCGGAGTGGCTACACCTTC.

The chain is built from TRBV27 and TRBJ2-7, with D maybe TRBD1 (5 bases). Germline lookup yields CDR1 MNHEY and CDR2 SMNVEV (reference sequence). This CDR3 has 14 residues. Trimming shortened V by 4 bases and J by 3 bases, and 13 bases separated the two germline ends. CDR3 region: CASSSIGQGYEQYF. Here the CDR3 DNA reads TGTGCCAGCAGTTCAATCGGACAAGGCTACGAGCAGTACTTC.

The chain has TRBV19 and TRBJ1-6; 9 bases align to TRBD1. This CDR3 contains 18 residues. J gave up 7 bases and V 3 bases, and 13 bases lay outside the gene matches. Germline-derived CDR1 and CDR2 are LNHDA and SQIVND (reference sequence). For the CDR3, the DNA is TGTGCCAGTAGTATGGGCTTCTTCGGGACAGGGACCAATTCACCCCTCCACTTT. Translated, it gives CASSMGFFGTGTNSPLHF.

This chain uses TRBV18 with TRBJ1-4; possible D gene TRBD1, 6 bases. The germline gives CDR1 KGHSH, CDR2 LQKENI. The germline V and J ends were trimmed by 8 bases and 8 bases, with 15 bases remaining between them. There are 13 residues in the CDR3. As DNA, the CDR3 is TGTGCCAGCCATGGACAGAGGGGAGAAAAACTGTTTTTT. Translating gives CASHGQRGEKLFF.

The rearrangement links TRBV11-1 to TRBJ1-1; 10 bases line up with TRBD1. CDR3 size: 17 residues. V was clipped by 5 bases and J by 4 bases; unmatched bases: 13. CDR1 and CDR2 (germline): SGHAT, FQDESV (reference sequence). The CDR3 DNA follows: TGTGCCAGCAGCCTGACAGGGGGCTCGTTGCTAGGCACTGAAGCTTTCTTT. Translated, it gives CASSLTGGSLLGTEAFF.

The rearrangement uses TRBV4-2 and TRBJ1-5; D is unresolved. CDR1 and CDR2 (germline): LGHNA, YNFKEQ. The ends were cut back, 2 bases at V and 5 bases at J, with 13 bases in the middle. The CDR3 spans 15 residues. The CDR3 spells CASSQSPGGHQPQHF. The CDR3 region has the DNA TGTGCCAGCAGCCAATCACCGGGAGGTCATCAGCCCCAGCATTTT.

V usage is TRBV28 and J usage is TRBJ2-7; TRBD1 is a possible D gene (6 bases). CDR3 length: 14 residues. Trimming cost V 6 bases and J 2 bases, with 14 bases left between them. Germline CDR1 reads MDHEN; CDR2 reads SYDVKM. The CDR3 is CASRPEGVTYEQYF. The CDR3 DNA reads TGTGCCAGCAGACCCGAGGGGGTAACCTACGAGCAGTACTTC.

The CDR3 sequence is CASSAVPNYNSPLHF. DNA for the CDR3: TGTGCCAGCAGCGCGGTCCCTAATTATAATTCACCCCTCCACTTT. This rearrangement joins TRBV9 to TRBJ1-6; no clear D. Germline CDR1 SGDLS, CDR2 YYNGEE. V was pared by 3 bases and J by 4 bases, with 11 bases between. The CDR3 runs to 15 residues.

In this sample, this clone turned up a few times. CDR3 bases: TGTGCCAGCAGCTTAGTAGCATACAATGAGCAGTTCTTC. Its translation: CASSLVAYNEQFF. The gene calls are TRBV7-2 and TRBJ2-1; D gene unclear. The CDR3 length is 13 residues. Germline assignment: CDR1 SGHTA and CDR2 FQGNSA. Between the trimmed V and J ends, which lost 1 base and 4 bases, there was a span of 5 bases. The entire variable domain, with the rest obtained from reference TRBV7-2 and TRBJ2-1, is as follows: GAGVSQSPSNKVTEKGKDVELRCDPISGHTALYWYRQSLGQGLEFLIYFQGNSAPDKSGLPSDRFSAERTGGSVSTLTIQRTQQEDSAVYLCASSLVAYNEQFFGPGTRLTVL.

This sequence joins TRBV18 and TRBJ1-1; D might be TRBD1 (5 bases). V was pared by 6 bases and J by 6 bases, with 17 bases between. The CDR3 consists of 14 residues. In germline, CDR1 is KGHSH, CDR2 LQKENI. The CDR3 DNA sequence: TGTGCCAGCTCGCAGGACCCAGGGTATCCTGAAGCTTTCTTT. This codes for CASSQDPGYPEAFF.